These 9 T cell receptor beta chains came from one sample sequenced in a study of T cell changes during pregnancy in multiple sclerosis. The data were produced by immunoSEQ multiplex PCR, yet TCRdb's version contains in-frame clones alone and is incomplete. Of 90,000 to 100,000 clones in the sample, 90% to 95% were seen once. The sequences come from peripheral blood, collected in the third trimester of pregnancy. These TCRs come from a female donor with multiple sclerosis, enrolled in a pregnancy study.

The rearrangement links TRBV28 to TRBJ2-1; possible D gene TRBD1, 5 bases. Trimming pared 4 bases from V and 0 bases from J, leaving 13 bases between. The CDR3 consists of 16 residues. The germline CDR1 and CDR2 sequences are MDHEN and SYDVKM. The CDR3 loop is CASSSSSTASYNEQFF. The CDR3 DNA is TGTGCCAGCAGTTCCTCCTCGACAGCCTCCTACAATGAGCAGTTCTTC.

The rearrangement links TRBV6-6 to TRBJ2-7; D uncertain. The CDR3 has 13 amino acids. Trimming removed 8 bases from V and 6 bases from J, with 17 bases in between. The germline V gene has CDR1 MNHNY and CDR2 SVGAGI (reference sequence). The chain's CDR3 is CASQPLLYGEQYF. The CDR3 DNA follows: TGTGCCAGCCAACCGCTCTTGTACGGCGAGCAGTACTTC.

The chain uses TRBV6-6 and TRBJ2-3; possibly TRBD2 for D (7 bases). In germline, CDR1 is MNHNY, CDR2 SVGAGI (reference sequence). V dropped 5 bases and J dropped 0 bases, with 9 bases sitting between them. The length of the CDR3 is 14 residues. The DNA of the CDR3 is TGTGCCAGCAGTCGGGGGGCGAGCACAGATACGCAGTATTTT. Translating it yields CASSRGASTDTQYF.

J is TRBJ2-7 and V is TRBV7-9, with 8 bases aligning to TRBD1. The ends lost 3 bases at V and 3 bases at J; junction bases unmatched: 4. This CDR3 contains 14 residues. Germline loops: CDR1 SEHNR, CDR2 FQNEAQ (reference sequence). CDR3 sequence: CASSLGDRYYEQYF. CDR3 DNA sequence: TGTGCCAGCAGCTTGGGGGACAGGTACTACGAGCAGTACTTC.

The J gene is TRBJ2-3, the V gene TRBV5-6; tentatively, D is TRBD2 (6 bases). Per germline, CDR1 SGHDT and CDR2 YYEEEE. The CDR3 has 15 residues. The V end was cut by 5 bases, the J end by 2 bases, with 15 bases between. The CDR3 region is CASSFRREITDTQYF. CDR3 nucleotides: TGTGCCAGCAGTTTCCGTCGGGAGATCACAGATACGCAGTATTTT. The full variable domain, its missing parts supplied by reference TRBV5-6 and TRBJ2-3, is DAGVTQSPTHLIKTRGQQVTLRCSPKSGHDTVSWYQQALGQGPQFIFQYYEEEERQRGNFPDRFSGHQFPNYSSELNVNALLLGDSALYLCASSFRREITDTQYFGPGTRLTVL.

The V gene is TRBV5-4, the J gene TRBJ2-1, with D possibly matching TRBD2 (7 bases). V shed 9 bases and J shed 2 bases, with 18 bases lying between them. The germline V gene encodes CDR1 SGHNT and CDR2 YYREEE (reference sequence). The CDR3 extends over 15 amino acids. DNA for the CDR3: TGTGCCATCGGCGGGGGCGGGAGTGCCTACAATGAGCAGTTCTTC. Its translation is CAIGGGGSAYNEQFF.

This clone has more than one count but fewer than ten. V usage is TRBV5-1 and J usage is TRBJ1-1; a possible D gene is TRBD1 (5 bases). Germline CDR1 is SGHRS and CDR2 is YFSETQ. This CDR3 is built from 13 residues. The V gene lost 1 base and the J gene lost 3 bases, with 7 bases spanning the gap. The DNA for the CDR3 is TGCGCCAGCAGCTTGAGGGGTGACACTGAAGCTTTCTTT. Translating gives CASSLRGDTEAFF.

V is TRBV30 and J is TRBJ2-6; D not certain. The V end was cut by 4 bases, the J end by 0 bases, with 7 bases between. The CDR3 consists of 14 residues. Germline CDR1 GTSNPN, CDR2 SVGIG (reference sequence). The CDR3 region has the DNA TGTGCCTGGACCCGTAGCTCTGGGGCCAACGTCCTGACTTTC. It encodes CAWTRSSGANVLTF. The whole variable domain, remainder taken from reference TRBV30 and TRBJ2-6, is SQTIHQWPATLVQPVGSPLSLECTVEGTSNPNLYWYRQAAGRGLQLLFYSVGIGQISSEVPQNLSASRPQDRQFILSSKKLLLSDSGFYLCAWTRSSGANVLTFGAGSRLTVL.

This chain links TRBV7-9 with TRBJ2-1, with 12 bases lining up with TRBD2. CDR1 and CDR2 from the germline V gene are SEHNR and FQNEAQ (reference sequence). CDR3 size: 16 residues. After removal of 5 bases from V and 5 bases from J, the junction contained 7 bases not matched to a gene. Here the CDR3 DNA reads TGTGCCAGCAGCCAAGGACTAGCGGGATACAACAATGAGCAGTTCTTC. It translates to CASSQGLAGYNNEQFF.